The 8 T cell receptor beta chains below all came from one sample that was sequenced in a study of PD-1 blockade in mismatch repair-deficient tumors. Clones were sequenced by immunoSEQ multiplex PCR, and TCRdb holds only the in-frame ones, with some missing. This sample has under 50,000 clones, with 75% to 85% found just once. Sample: peripheral blood, taken 4 weeks after starting pembrolizumab. Source of these receptors: an adult with mismatch repair-deficient cancer.

The chain links TRBV7-9 to TRBJ2-5; D might be TRBD1 (6 bases). The CDR3 runs 13 residues. Germline-derived CDR1 and CDR2 are SEHNR and FQNEAQ (reference sequence). V was shortened by 7 bases and J by 3 bases, with 12 bases between the two germline ends. The CDR3: CASTRTEEETQYF. In DNA form, the CDR3 reads TGTGCCAGCACCCGGACAGAGGAAGAGACCCAGTACTTC.

This chain connects TRBV27 to TRBJ2-3; a weak D match, TRBD1 (6 bases). Germline CDR1 is MNHEY and CDR2 is SMNVEV (reference sequence). The V end was cut by 5 bases, the J end by 1 base, with 16 bases between. This CDR3 comprises 16 residues. This CDR3 is CASSTTGFRGTDTQYF. The CDR3, as DNA: TGTGCCAGCAGTACAACAGGGTTCCGAGGCACAGATACGCAGTATTTT.

This sequence joins TRBV18 and TRBJ2-5; D ambiguous. Between the trimmed V and J ends, which lost 8 bases and 5 bases, there was a span of 9 bases. CDR3 size: 11 residues. The V gene's germline CDR1 is KGHSH and CDR2 LQKENI. The CDR3 protein is CASVLGETQYF. The CDR3 DNA follows: TGTGCCAGCGTTCTCGGCGAGACCCAGTACTTC.

The chain is built from TRBV7-9 and TRBJ2-3, with a weak D call TRBD1 (6 bases). The V and J ends lost 1 base and 4 bases respectively, with 12 bases between them. CDR3 length equals 15 residues. The germline V gene has CDR1 SEHNR and CDR2 FQNEAQ (reference sequence). The CDR3 nucleotides are TGTGCCAGCAGCTTAGAGACTGGGGGCGCAGATACGCAGTATTTT. It specifies CASSLETGGADTQYF.

V usage is TRBV5-1 and J usage is TRBJ2-1, with 9 bases fitting TRBD1. The V gene end was trimmed by 6 bases and the J gene end by 4 bases; junction bases not matched to a gene: 8. Germline V gives CDR1 SGHRS, CDR2 YFSETQ. The CDR3 covers 15 residues. The CDR3 DNA reads as TGCGCCAGCAAATACCGGGACAGGGCTTACAATGAGCAGTTCTTC. This codes for CASKYRDRAYNEQFF.

V and J are TRBV7-9 and TRBJ1-1, with D tentatively TRBD1 (6 bases). Trimming removed 5 bases from V and 6 bases from J, with 16 bases in between. CDR3 length equals 14 residues. CDR1 is SEHNR and CDR2 is FQNEAQ in the germline V gene (reference sequence). Here the CDR3 reads CASSPGTFEPEAFF. The CDR3 DNA sequence: TGTGCCAGCAGCCCTGGGACATTTGAACCTGAAGCTTTCTTT. Based on the CDR3 plus reference TRBV7-9 and TRBJ1-1, the full variable domain is DTGVSQNPRHKITKRGQNVTFRCDPISEHNRLYWYRQTLGQGPEFLTYFQNEAQLEKSRLLSDRFSAERPKGSFSTLEIQRTEQGDSAMYLCASSPGTFEPEAFFGQGTRLTVV.

This chain connects TRBV30 to TRBJ2-7; TRBD1 might be the D (5 bases). The CDR3 is 13 residues long. V was cut by 5 bases and J by 2 bases, with 13 bases left in between. CDR1 GTSNPN and CDR2 SVGIG come from the germline V gene (reference sequence). CDR3 in DNA: TGTGCCTGGGCCTGGGGCATCGCCTACGAGCAGTACTTC. Its protein product is CAWAWGIAYEQYF.

The chain is built from TRBV14 and TRBJ2-3; 7 bases are a match to TRBD1. The CDR3 covers 17 residues. The V gene's germline CDR1 is SGHDN and CDR2 FVKESK. Germline trimming cut 3 bases from V and 2 bases from J; bases unmatched to any gene: 11. The DNA of the CDR3 is TGTGCCAGCAGCCACAGGGAACAGGGGACAACCACAGATACGCAGTATTTT. Translated: CASSHREQGTTTDTQYF.